The clone carrying this TCR beta chain has a handful of counts. Its matching antigen is unknown. These data originate in a study of blood T cells in healthy people across ages. This CDR3 spans 14 amino acids. V dropped 3 bases and J dropped 0; count of bases not matched to a gene: 3. Germline CDR1 is DFQATT and CDR2 is SNEGSKA (reference sequence). Study observations and caveats: Across samples, TCR beta diversity tracked strongly with naive T cell percentage. Diversity was estimated from one million T cells, and these estimates were considered underestimates.

With a J-beta primer mix and a sample-barcoded 5' primer, a second PCR ran roughly 6 to 12 cycles. TCRdb itself ran the 5' RACE reads through MiXCR, one entry per CDR3 protein. Of 750,000 to 1,000,000 distinct CDR3 sequences detected, 25% to 30% appear once; the ten largest clones hold roughly a tenth. The same data also contributed to another study, on T cells of mothers and their children. This second report adds: Each mother yielded more than 9 million TCR beta CDR3 reads. Each child yielded millions of reads.

The sequenced sample consisted of blood. The chain is built from TRBV20-1 and TRBJ1-1, with 8 bases that match TRBD1. This receptor was taken from a woman aged 40 to 55 in good health. The CDR3 sequence is CSARAGGVNTEAFF. CDR3 coding DNA: TGCAGTGCTAGGGCAGGGGGCGTGAACACTGAAGCTTTCTTT.